This T cell receptor (beta chain) was sequenced during a study of OX40 agonist ivuxolimab in advanced cancers. Overall study context: Treatment received earlier with anti-PD-1, anti-PD-L1 or anti-CTLA-4 agents was allowed, and under 50% had some.

Assay used: immunoSEQ multiplex PCR; TCRdb lists only in-frame clones, some missing. The profile covers about 48,000 clones, with about 88% appearing a single time and around 10% taken by the ten largest. Whole-study results and caveats: Clonal expansion was seen in CD4+ and CD8+ blood T cells by week 6 at 0.1 to 3.0 mg/kg.

This clone was counted a single time. Its antigen is unidentified. The CDR3 runs to 11 residues. V was shortened by 6 bases and J by 8 bases, with 11 bases between the two germline ends. The V gene's germline CDR1 is DFQATT and CDR2 SNEGSKA (reference sequence). The chain couples TRBV20-1 to TRBJ2-1; D unresolved. The material sequenced was CD4+ or CD8+ T cells sorted from blood, taken in a trial of the OX40 agonist ivuxolimab. The source of this sequence is an adult with an advanced solid tumor such as melanoma, head and neck, liver or kidney cancer. CDR3 DNA sequence: TGCAGTGCAGAAACAAGAGATGAGCAGTTCTTC. Protein sequence: CSAETRDEQFF.